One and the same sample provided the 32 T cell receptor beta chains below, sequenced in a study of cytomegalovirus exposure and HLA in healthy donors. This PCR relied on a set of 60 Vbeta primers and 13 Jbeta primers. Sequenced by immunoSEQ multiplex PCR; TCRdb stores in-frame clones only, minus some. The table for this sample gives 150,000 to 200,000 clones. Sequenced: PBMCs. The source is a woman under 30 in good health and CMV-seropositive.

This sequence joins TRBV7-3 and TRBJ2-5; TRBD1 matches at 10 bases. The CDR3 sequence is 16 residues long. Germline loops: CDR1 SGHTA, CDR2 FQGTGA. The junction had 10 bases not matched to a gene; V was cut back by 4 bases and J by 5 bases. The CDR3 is CASSSSTGGGRETQYF. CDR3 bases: TGTGCCAGCAGCTCGTCGACAGGGGGCGGGCGGGAGACCCAGTACTTC. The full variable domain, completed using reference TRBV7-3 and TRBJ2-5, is GAGVSQTPSNKVTEKGKYVELRCDPISGHTALYWYRQSLGQGPEFLIYFQGTGAADDSGLPNDRFFAVRPEGSVSTLKIQRTERGDSAVYLCASSSSTGGGRETQYFGPGTRLLVL.

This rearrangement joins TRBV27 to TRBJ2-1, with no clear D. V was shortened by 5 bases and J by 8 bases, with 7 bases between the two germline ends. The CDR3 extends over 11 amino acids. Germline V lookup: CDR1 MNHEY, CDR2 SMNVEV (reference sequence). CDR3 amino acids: CASSRRDEQFF. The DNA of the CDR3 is TGTGCCAGCAGTCGCCGAGATGAGCAGTTCTTC.

The CDR3 sequence: CASSHMDRVRDEQYF. The CDR3 nucleotides read TGTGCCAGCAGCCATATGGACAGGGTTAGGGACGAGCAGTACTTC. The chain recombines TRBV14 with TRBJ2-5, with 8 bases that match TRBD1. Matching the DNA end better, TRBJ2-7 makes the J call doubtful. Per the germline V gene, CDR1 is SGHDN and CDR2 is FVKESK. This CDR3 region has 15 residues.

The CDR3 sequence: CAWSATSGGPYEQYF. As DNA, the CDR3 is TGTGCCTGGAGTGCGACTAGCGGAGGTCCTTACGAGCAGTACTTC. V gene TRBV30 combines with J gene TRBJ2-7; 9 bases match TRBD2. The J segment lost 4 bases and the V segment lost 1 base, leaving 8 bases of the junction unmatched. This CDR3 contains 15 residues. CDR1 is GTSNPN and CDR2 is SVGIG in the germline V gene (reference sequence).

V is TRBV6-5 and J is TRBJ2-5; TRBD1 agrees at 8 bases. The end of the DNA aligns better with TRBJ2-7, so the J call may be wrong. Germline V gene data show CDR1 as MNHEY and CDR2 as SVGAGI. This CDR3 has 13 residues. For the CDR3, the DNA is TGTGCCAGCAGGAGGACAGGGCCATACGAGCAGTACTTC. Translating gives CASRRTGPYEQYF.

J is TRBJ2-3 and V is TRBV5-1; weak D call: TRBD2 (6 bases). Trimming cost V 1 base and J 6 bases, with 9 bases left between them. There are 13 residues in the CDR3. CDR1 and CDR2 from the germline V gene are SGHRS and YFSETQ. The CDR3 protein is CASSLWGVDTQYF. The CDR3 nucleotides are TGCGCCAGCAGCTTGTGGGGGGTGGATACGCAGTATTTT.

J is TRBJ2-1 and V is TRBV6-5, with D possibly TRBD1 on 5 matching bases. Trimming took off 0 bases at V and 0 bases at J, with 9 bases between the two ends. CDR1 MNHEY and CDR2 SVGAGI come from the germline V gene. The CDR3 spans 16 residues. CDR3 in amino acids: CASSYSTVSSYNEQFF. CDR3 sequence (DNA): TGTGCCAGCAGTTACTCGACAGTGAGCTCCTACAATGAGCAGTTCTTC.

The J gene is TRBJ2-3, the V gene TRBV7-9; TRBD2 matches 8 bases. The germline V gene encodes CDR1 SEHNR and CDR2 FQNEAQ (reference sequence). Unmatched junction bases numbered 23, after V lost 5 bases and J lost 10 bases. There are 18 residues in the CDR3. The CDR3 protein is CASSATSGGAHKTWAQYF. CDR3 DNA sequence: TGTGCCAGCAGCGCAACTAGCGGCGGAGCCCATAAAACCTGGGCGCAGTATTTT.

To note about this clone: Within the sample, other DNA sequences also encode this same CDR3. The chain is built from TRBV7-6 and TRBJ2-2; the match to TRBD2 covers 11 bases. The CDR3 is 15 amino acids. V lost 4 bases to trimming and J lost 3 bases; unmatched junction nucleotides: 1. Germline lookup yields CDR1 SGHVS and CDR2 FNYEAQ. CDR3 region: CASSSLAGDTGELFF. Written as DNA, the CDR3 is TGTGCCAGCAGCTCACTAGCGGGAGACACCGGGGAGCTGTTTTTT. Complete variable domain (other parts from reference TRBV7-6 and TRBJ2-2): GAGVSQSPRYKVTKRGQDVALRCDPISGHVSLYWYRQALGQGPEFLTYFNYEAQQDKSGLPNDRFSAERPEGSISTLTIQRTEQRDSAMYRCASSSLAGDTGELFFGEGSRLTVL.

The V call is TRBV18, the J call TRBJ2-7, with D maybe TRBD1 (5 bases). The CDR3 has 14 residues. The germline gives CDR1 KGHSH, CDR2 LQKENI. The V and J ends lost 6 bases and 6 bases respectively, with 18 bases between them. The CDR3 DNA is TGTGCCAGCTCTCTGCTCAGGAATCAGGGCGAGCAGTACTTC. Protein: CASSLLRNQGEQYF. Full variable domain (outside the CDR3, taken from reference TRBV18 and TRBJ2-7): NAGVMQNPRHLVRRRGQEARLRCSPMKGHSHVYWYRQLPEEGLKFMVYLQKENIIDESGMPKERFSAEFPKEGPSILRIQQVVRGDSAAYFCASSLLRNQGEQYFGPGTRLTVT.

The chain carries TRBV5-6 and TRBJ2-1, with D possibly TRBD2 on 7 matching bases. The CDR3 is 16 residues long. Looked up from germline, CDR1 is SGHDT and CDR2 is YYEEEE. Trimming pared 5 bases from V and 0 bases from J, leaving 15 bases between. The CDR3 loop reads CASRWGGSSSYNEQFF. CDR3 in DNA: TGTGCCAGCAGGTGGGGGGGCTCGAGCTCCTACAATGAGCAGTTCTTC. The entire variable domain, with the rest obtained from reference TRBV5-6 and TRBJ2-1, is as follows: DAGVTQSPTHLIKTRGQQVTLRCSPKSGHDTVSWYQQALGQGPQFIFQYYEEEERQRGNFPDRFSGHQFPNYSSELNVNALLLGDSALYLCASRWGGSSSYNEQFFGPGTRLTVL.

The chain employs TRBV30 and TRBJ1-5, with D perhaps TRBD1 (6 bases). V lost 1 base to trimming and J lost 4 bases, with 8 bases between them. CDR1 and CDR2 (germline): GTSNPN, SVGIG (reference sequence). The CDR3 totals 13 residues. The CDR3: CAWSEQGNQPQHF. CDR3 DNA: TGTGCCTGGAGTGAACAGGGAAATCAGCCCCAGCATTTT. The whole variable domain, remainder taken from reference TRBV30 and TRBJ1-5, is SQTIHQWPATLVQPVGSPLSLECTVEGTSNPNLYWYRQAAGRGLQLLFYSVGIGQISSEVPQNLSASRPQDRQFILSSKKLLLSDSGFYLCAWSEQGNQPQHFGDGTRLSIL.

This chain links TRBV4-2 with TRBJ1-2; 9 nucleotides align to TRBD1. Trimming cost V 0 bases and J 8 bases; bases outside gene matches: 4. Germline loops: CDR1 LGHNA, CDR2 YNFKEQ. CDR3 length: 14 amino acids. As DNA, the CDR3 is TGTGCCAGCAGCCAAGAACAGGGGGCGCGAGGCTACACCTTC. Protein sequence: CASSQEQGARGYTF.

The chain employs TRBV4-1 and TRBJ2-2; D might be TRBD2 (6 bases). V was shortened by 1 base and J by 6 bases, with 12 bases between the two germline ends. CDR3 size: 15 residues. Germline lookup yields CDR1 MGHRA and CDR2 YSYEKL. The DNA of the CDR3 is TGCGCCAGCAGCCAAGGACTAGTAGCGGCCGGGGAGCTGTTTTTT. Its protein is CASSQGLVAAGELFF.

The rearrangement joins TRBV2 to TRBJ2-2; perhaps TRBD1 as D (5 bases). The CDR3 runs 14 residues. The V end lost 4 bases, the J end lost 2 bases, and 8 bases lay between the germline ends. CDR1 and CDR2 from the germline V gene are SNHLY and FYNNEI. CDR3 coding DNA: TGTGCCAGCAGTGTCGACAGTAACACCGGGGAGCTGTTTTTT. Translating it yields CASSVDSNTGELFF.

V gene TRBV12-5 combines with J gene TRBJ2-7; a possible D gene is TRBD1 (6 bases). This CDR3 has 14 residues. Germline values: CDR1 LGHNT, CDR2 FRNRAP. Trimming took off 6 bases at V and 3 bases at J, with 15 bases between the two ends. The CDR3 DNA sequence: TGTGCTAGTGGGCTGGTGGGGGCTGACTACGAGCAGTACTTC. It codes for CASGLVGADYEQYF. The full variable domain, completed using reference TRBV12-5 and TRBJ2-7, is DARVTQTPRHKVTEMGQEVTMRCQPILGHNTVFWYRQTMMQGLELLAYFRNRAPLDDSGMPKDRFSAEMPDATLATLKIQPSEPRDSAVYFCASGLVGADYEQYFGPGTRLTVT.

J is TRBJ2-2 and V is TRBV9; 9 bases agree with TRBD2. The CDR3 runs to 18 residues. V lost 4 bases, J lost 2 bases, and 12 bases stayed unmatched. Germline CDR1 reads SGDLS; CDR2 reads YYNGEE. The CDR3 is CASSRAGAGGPNTGELFF. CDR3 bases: TGTGCCAGCAGCCGAGCTGGTGCGGGAGGGCCTAACACCGGGGAGCTGTTTTTT.

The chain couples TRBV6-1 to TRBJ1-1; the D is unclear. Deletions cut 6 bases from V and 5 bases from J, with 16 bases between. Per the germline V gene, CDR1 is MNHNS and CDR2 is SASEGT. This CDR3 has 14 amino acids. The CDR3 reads CASSVLGERTEAFF. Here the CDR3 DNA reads TGTGCCAGCAGCGTACTCGGGGAGAGGACTGAAGCTTTCTTT.

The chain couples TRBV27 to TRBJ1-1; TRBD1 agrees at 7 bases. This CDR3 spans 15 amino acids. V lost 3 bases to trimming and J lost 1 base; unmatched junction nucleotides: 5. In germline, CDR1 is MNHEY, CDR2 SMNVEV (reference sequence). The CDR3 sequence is CASSFGQVSNTEAFF. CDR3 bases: TGTGCCAGCAGTTTTGGACAGGTGTCGAACACTGAAGCTTTCTTT.

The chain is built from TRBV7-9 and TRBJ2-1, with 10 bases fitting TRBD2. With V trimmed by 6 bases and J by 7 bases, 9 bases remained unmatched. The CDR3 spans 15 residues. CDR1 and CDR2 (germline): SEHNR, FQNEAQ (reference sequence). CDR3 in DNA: TGTGCCAGCAGTCGTGGCACTAGCGGGATTAATGAGCAGTTCTTC. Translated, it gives CASSRGTSGINEQFF.

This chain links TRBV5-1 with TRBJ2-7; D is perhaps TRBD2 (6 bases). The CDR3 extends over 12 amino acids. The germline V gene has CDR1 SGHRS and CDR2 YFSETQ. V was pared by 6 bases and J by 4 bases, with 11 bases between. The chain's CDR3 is CASKGSGYEQYF. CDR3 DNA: TGCGCCAGCAAAGGTAGCGGTTACGAGCAGTACTTC.

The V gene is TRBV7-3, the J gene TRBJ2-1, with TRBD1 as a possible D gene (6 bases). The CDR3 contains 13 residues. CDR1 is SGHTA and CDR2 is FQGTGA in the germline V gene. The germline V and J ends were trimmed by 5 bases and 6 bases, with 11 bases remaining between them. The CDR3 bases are TGTGCCAGCAGCCCCAGCAGGGGCAATGAGCAGTTCTTC. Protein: CASSPSRGNEQFF.

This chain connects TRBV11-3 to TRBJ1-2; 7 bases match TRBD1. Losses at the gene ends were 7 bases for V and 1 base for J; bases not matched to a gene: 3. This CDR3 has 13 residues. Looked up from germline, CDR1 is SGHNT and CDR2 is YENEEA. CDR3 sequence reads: CASTSGGNYGYTF. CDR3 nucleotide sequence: TGTGCCAGCACCTCAGGGGGTAACTATGGCTACACCTTC.

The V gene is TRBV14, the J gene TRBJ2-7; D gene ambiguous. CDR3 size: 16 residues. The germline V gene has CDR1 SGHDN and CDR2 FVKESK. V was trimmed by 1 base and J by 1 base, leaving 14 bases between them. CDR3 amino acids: CASSQGGALFSYEQYF. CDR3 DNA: TGTGCCAGCAGCCAAGGAGGCGCGCTTTTTTCCTACGAGCAGTACTTC.

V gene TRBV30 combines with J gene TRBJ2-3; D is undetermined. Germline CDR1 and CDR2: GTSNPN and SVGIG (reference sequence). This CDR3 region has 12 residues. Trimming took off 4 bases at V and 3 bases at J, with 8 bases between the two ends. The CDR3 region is CAWNPSTDTQYF. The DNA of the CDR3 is TGTGCCTGGAACCCGAGTACAGATACGCAGTATTTT.

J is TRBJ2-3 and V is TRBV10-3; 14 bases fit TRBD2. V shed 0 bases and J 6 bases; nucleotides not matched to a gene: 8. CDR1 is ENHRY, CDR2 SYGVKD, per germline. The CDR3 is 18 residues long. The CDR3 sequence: CAISESRGTSGSSDTQYF. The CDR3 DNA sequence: TGTGCCATCAGTGAGTCGAGGGGGACTAGCGGGAGCTCGGATACGCAGTATTTT.

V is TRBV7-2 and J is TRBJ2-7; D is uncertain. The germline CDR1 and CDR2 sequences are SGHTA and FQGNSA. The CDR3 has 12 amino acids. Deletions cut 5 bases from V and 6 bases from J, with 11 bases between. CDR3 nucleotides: TGTGCCAGCAGCCGCCGAGATGGCGAGCAGTACTTC. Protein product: CASSRRDGEQYF.

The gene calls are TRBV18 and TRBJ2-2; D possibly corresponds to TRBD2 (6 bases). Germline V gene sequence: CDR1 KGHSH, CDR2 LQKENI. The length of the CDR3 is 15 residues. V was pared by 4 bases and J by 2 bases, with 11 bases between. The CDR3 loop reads CASSHGTPNTGELFF. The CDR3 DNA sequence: TGTGCCAGCTCACACGGGACTCCCAACACCGGGGAGCTGTTTTTT.

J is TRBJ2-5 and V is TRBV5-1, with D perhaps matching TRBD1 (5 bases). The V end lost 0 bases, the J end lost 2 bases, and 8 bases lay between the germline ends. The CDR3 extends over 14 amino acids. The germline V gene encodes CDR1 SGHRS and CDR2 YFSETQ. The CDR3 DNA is TGCGCCAGCAGCTTGGCAGGGCAACAAGAGACCCAGTACTTC. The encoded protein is CASSLAGQQETQYF.

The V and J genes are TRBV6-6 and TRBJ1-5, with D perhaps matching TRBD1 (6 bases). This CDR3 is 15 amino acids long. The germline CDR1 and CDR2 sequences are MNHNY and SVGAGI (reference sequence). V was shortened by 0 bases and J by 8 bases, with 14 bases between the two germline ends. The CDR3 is CASSYSPQHREPQHF. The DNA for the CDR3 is TGTGCCAGCAGTTACTCCCCTCAGCACAGGGAGCCCCAGCATTTT.

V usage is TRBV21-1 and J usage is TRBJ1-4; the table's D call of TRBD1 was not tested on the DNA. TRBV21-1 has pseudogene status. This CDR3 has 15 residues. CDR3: CASILRQGDNEKLFF. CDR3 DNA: TGTGCCAGCATCCTAAGACAGGGCGATAATGAAAAACTGTTTTTT.

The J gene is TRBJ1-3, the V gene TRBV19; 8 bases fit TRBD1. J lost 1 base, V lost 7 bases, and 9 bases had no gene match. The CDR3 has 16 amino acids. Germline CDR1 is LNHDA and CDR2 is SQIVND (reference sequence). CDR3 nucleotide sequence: TGTGCCAGTACCGGACAGGGTTTAGTTTCTGGAAACACCATATATTTT. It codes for CASTGQGLVSGNTIYF.